The clone carrying this T cell receptor (beta chain) was observed at least ten times. The antigen is unknown. Each CDR3 protein gets one entry after TCRdb re-called the 5' RACE reads with MiXCR. This table holds more than 60,000 distinct CDR3 sequences, 3.5% to 4.5% found once. This record belongs to a study of neurological immune-mediated disorders. Findings of the study overall: Levels of TCR clonal expansion peaked in HTLV-1-associated myelopathy and reached their lowest in multiple sclerosis, under those of healthy controls.

The V gene lost 2 bases and the J gene lost 0 bases, with 7 bases spanning the gap. CDR1 and CDR2 (germline): MNHEY, SVGEGT. The CDR3 is 14 residues long. The material sequenced was PBMCs. The gene calls are TRBV6-2 or TRBV6-3 and TRBJ1-2; D is unresolved. This receptor was taken from a woman in her forties or fifties with multiple sclerosis. The CDR3 DNA follows: TGTGCCAGCAGTTACGGCGGAACTAACTATGGCTACACCTTC. It yields the protein CASSYGGTNYGYTF.